A single sample gave rise to the 17 T cell receptor beta chains below, sequenced in a study of blood T cell repertoires in COVID-19. Some clones are missing from TCRdb's copy, which holds only in-frame ones; the method was immunoSEQ multiplex PCR. This sample carries around 280,000 clones, approximately 90% of them seen once, and the ten largest clones take approximately 6%. The sequenced sample was PBMCs or T cells enriched from blood (not recorded which). Source of these receptors: a woman between 40 and 50 years old who had recovered from COVID-19.

The table lists this clone with a few counts. V is TRBV10-3 and J is TRBJ1-3; 9 positions match TRBD1. CDR3 length equals 14 residues. Germline assignment: CDR1 ENHRY and CDR2 SYGVKD. The V gene end was trimmed by 6 bases and the J gene end by 2 bases; junction bases not matched to a gene: 2. CDR3 region: CAIRGTGTGNTIYF. CDR3 DNA: TGTGCCATCAGGGGGACAGGGACTGGAAACACCATATATTTT.

The rearrangement links TRBV18 to TRBJ1-6; TRBD1 matches 8 bases. The CDR3 runs to 13 residues. CDR1 is KGHSH and CDR2 is LQKENI in the germline V gene. The junction had 2 bases not matched to a gene; V was cut back by 3 bases and J by 10 bases. For the CDR3, the DNA is TGTGCCAGCTCACCGGACAGGGCCTCACCCCTCCACTTT. Amino acid sequence: CASSPDRASPLHF.

The V gene is TRBV28, the J gene TRBJ1-4; D is unresolved. There are 14 residues in the CDR3. CDR1 MDHEN and CDR2 SYDVKM come from the germline V gene. The V and J ends lost 1 base and 5 bases respectively, with 8 bases between them. The CDR3 loop is CASSLYGLNEKLFF. The CDR3 DNA is TGTGCCAGCAGTTTATACGGACTGAATGAAAAACTGTTTTTT.

This clone is a singleton in its sample. The chain has TRBV5-1 and TRBJ2-3, with D possibly TRBD2 on 6 matching bases. The CDR3 totals 15 residues. Trimming left V 0 bases short and J 2 bases short, with 10 bases between. CDR1 is SGHRS and CDR2 is YFSETQ in the germline V gene. The CDR3 bases are TGCGCCAGCAGCTTGGAGCGGGTGTTCACAGATACGCAGTATTTT. Its protein product is CASSLERVFTDTQYF.

This chain links TRBV7-9 with TRBJ1-4; tentatively, D is TRBD1 (5 bases). V shed 3 bases and J shed 5 bases, with 16 bases lying between them. The germline CDR1 and CDR2 sequences are SEHNR and FQNEAQ (reference sequence). This CDR3 has 16 residues. CDR3: CASSFRKKGRNEKLFF. Here the CDR3 DNA reads TGTGCCAGCAGCTTCCGGAAAAAGGGGAGGAATGAAAAACTGTTTTTT.

This chain joins TRBV11-1 and TRBJ2-1; D is ambiguous. Germline loops: CDR1 SGHAT, CDR2 FQDESV (reference sequence). The CDR3 length is 14 residues. V was cut by 5 bases and J by 5 bases, with 13 bases left in between. CDR3: CASSQNGRNNEQFF. The DNA for the CDR3 is TGTGCCAGCAGCCAAAATGGCCGAAACAATGAGCAGTTCTTC.

The chain is built from TRBV7-2 and TRBJ2-7, with 8 bases fitting TRBD2. CDR3 length: 14 amino acids. CDR1 is SGHTA, CDR2 FQGNSA, per germline. V lost 2 bases, J lost 4 bases, and 4 bases stayed unmatched. CDR3 sequence: CASSLPGGVYEQYF. CDR3 DNA sequence: TGTGCCAGCAGCTTACCGGGAGGGGTGTACGAGCAGTACTTC. Using reference TRBV7-2 and TRBJ2-7 for the parts outside the CDR3, the full variable domain is GAGVSQSPSNKVTEKGKDVELRCDPISGHTALYWYRQSLGQGLEFLIYFQGNSAPDKSGLPSDRFSAERTGGSVSTLTIQRTQQEDSAVYLCASSLPGGVYEQYFGPGTRLTVT.

The DNA of the CDR3 is TGCGCCAGCAGCCAAGATCCCCAGGGAGGGACCCGGTTGAATACGCAGTATTTT. As protein: CASSQDPQGGTRLNTQYF. V gene TRBV4-1 combines with J gene TRBJ2-3, with 7 nucleotides matching TRBD2. Trimming cost V 0 bases and J 7 bases; bases outside gene matches: 16. The germline V gene has CDR1 MGHRA and CDR2 YSYEKL. There are 18 residues in the CDR3.

The chain joins TRBV6-4 to TRBJ2-1; possible D gene TRBD1, 5 bases. The CDR3 spans 16 residues. The germline CDR1 and CDR2 sequences are MRHNA and SNTAGT. Between the trimmed V and J ends, which lost 0 bases and 1 base, there was a span of 10 bases. The CDR3 nucleotides are TGTGCCAGCAGTGACTCGGGGCAGCATTCCTACAATGAGCAGTTCTTC. Translating gives CASSDSGQHSYNEQFF.

The chain recombines TRBV5-1 with TRBJ2-3, with 7 positions matching TRBD1. Germline V lookup: CDR1 SGHRS, CDR2 YFSETQ. This CDR3 is built from 17 residues. Losses at the gene ends were 3 bases for V and 2 bases for J; bases not matched to a gene: 12. This chain's CDR3 is CASSYTKQGRYTDTQYF. CDR3 sequence (DNA): TGCGCCAGCAGCTACACGAAACAGGGGCGGTACACAGATACGCAGTATTTT.

The rearrangement uses TRBV5-1 and TRBJ1-1; the match to TRBD1 covers 9 bases. This CDR3 is 14 amino acids long. V lost 2 bases and J lost 1; bases outside the gene matches: 0. Germline V gives CDR1 SGHRS, CDR2 YFSETQ. In DNA form, the CDR3 reads TGCGCCAGCAGCTTACAGGGGGCGAACACTGAAGCTTTCTTT. Protein sequence: CASSLQGANTEAFF.

The genes are TRBV7-9 and TRBJ1-4; D unclear. CDR3 length: 13 residues. Deletions cut 5 bases from V and 8 bases from J, with 12 bases between. The germline V gene has CDR1 SEHNR and CDR2 FQNEAQ (reference sequence). The CDR3: CASSASGSEKLFF. In DNA, the CDR3 is TGTGCCAGCAGCGCCTCCGGGAGCGAAAAACTGTTTTTT.

The J gene is TRBJ1-5, the V gene TRBV2, with D possibly matching TRBD1 (5 bases). The V end was cut by 6 bases, the J end by 2 bases, with 17 bases between. Germline lookup yields CDR1 SNHLY and CDR2 FYNNEI. The CDR3 spans 16 residues. CDR3 coding DNA: TGTGCCAGCAGCGACCTCAAACAGGTGGGCAATCAGCCCCAGCATTTT. Residues: CASSDLKQVGNQPQHF.

This rearrangement joins TRBV7-9 to TRBJ2-5, with a weak D call TRBD1 (6 bases). Germline loops: CDR1 SEHNR, CDR2 FQNEAQ (reference sequence). V was clipped by 5 bases and J by 4 bases, with 11 bases between them. This CDR3 has 13 residues. As DNA, the CDR3 is TGTGCCAGCAGCCCAGGGGTTTCAGAGACCCAGTACTTC. It encodes CASSPGVSETQYF.

The chain has TRBV11-2 and TRBJ1-1; the D gene is possibly TRBD1 (5 bases). Per the germline V gene, CDR1 is SGHAT and CDR2 is FQNNGV. The CDR3 totals 17 residues. The V end lost 3 bases, the J end lost 6 bases, and 23 bases lay between the germline ends. The DNA for the CDR3 is TGTGCCAGCAGCTTCCTCCACGGCGGTTTCGGGGGTGCTGAAGCTTTCTTT. It is translated as CASSFLHGGFGGAEAFF.

The chain joins TRBV2 to TRBJ2-7; no clear D gene. CDR3 length: 11 amino acids. Looked up from germline, CDR1 is SNHLY and CDR2 is FYNNEI. Trimming pared 6 bases from V and 6 bases from J, leaving 9 bases between. The CDR3 here is CASRVTSEQYF. The CDR3 region has the DNA TGTGCCAGCAGGGTAACTTCCGAGCAGTACTTC.

The chain couples TRBV29-1 to TRBJ2-1; 8 bases agree with TRBD2. Germline V CDR1 and CDR2: SQVTM, ANQGSEA. The CDR3 length is 14 residues. V lost 6 bases, J lost 7 bases, and 11 bases stayed unmatched. This CDR3 reads CSVGGASGLNEQFF. The DNA for the CDR3 is TGCAGCGTGGGGGGGGCTAGCGGGCTGAATGAGCAGTTCTTC.